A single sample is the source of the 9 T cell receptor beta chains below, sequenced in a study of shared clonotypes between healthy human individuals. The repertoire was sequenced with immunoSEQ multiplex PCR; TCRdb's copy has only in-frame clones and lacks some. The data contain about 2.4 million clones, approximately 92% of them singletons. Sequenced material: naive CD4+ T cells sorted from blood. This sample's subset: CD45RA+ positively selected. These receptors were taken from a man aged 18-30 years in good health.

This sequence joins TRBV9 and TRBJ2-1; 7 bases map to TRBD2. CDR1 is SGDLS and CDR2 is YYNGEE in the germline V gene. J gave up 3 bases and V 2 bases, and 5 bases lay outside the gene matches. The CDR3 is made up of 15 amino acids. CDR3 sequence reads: CASSVSTGGYNEQFF. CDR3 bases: TGTGCCAGCAGCGTTTCAACGGGGGGCTACAATGAGCAGTTCTTC. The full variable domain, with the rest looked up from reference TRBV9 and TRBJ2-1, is DSGVTQTPKHLITATGQRVTLRCSPRSGDLSVYWYQQSLDQGLQFLIQYYNGEERAKGNILERFSAQQFPDLHSELNLSSLELGDSALYFCASSVSTGGYNEQFFGPGTRLTVL.

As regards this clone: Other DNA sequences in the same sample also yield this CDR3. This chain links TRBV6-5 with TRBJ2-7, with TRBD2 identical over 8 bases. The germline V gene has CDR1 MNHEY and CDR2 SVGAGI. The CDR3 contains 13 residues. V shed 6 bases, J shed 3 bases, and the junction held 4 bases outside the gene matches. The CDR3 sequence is CASSQGTSYEQYF. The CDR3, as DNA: TGTGCCAGCAGCCAGGGGACTAGCTACGAGCAGTACTTC.

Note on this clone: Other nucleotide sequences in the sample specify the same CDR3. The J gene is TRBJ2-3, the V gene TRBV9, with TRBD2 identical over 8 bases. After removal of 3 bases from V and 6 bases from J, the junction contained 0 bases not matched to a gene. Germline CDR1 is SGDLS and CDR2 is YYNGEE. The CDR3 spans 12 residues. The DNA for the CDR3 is TGTGCCAGCAGCGGACTAGCGGATACGCAGTATTTT. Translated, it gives CASSGLADTQYF.

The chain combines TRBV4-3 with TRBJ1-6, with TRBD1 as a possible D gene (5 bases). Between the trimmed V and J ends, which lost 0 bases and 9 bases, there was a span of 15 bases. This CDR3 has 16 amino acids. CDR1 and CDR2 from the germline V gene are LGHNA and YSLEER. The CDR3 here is CASSQDMLAGSSPLHF. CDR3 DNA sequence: TGCGCCAGCAGCCAAGATATGCTGGCAGGGTCTTCACCCCTCCACTTT.

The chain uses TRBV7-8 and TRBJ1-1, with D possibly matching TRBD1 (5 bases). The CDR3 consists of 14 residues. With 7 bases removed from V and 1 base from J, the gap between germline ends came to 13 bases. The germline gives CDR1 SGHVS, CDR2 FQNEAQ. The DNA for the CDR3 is TGTGCCAGCACGCTCCCTGGGGGGAACACTGAAGCTTTCTTT. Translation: CASTLPGGNTEAFF. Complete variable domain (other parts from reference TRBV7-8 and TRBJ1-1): GAGVSQSPRYKVAKRGQDVALRCDPISGHVSLFWYQQALGQGPEFLTYFQNEAQLDKSGLPSDRFFAERPEGSVSTLKIQRTQQEDSAVYLCASTLPGGNTEAFFGQGTRLTVV.

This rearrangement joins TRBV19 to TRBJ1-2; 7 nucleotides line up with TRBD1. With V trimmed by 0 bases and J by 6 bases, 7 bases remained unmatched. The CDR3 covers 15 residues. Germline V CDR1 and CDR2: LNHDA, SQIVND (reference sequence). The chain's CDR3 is CASSIDIQGIHGYTF. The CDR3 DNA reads TGTGCCAGTAGTATAGATATACAGGGGATCCATGGCTACACCTTC.

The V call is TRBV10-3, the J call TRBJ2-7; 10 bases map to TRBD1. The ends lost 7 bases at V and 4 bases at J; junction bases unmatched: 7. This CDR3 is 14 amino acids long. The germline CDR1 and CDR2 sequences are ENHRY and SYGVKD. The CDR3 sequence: CAIKAGQGVYEQYF. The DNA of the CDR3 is TGTGCCATCAAGGCCGGACAGGGGGTATACGAGCAGTACTTC.

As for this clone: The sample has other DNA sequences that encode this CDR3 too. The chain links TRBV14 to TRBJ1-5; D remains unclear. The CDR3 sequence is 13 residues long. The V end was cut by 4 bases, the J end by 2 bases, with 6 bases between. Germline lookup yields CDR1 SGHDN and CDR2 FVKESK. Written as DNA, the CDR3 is TGTGCCAGCAGCCGTGGAGGCAATCAGCCCCAGCATTTT. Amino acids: CASSRGGNQPQHF.

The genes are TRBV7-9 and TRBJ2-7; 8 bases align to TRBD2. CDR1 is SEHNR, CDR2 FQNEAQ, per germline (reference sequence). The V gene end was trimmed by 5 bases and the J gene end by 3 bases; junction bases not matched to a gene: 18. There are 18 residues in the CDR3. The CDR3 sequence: CASSPGLAGGSSYYEQYF. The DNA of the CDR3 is TGTGCCAGCAGCCCAGGGCTAGCGGGTGGTTCCTCGTACTACGAGCAGTACTTC.